One T cell receptor (beta chain) is described in this entry. TCR sequencing used cDNA made by reverse transcription of extracted RNA. Profiling relied on immunoSEQ multiplex PCR, and the TCRdb table lists in-frame clones only, not all of them. The table has roughly 12,000 clones, 60% seen once. Lesional scalp punch biopsies and peripheral blood were collected from alopecia areata patients. The entry originates in a study of CD8+ T cells in alopecia areata. Germline V gene lookup returns CDR1 MNHNY and CDR2 SVGAGI (reference sequence). The V end was cut by 6 bases, the J end by 4 bases, with 15 bases between. This CDR3 is 14 amino acids long.

The gene calls are TRBV6-6 and TRBJ2-5, with D tentatively TRBD2 (6 bases). Sequencing used skin. The receptor's source is a human donor with alopecia areata. CDR3 coding DNA: TGTGCCAGCAGCCCCCGGGGGTCCCCAGAGACCCAGTACTTC. It yields the protein CASSPRGSPETQYF.